The 11 T cell receptor beta chains below come from one sample, sequenced in a study of blood T cell repertoires in COVID-19 (TCRdb year 2020). Libraries were made using the immunoSEQ multiplex PCR assay. TCRdb holds this immuneACCESS table with in-frame rearrangements only. Some clones are missing; in checked studies, unresolved V genes explain under half, and the rest has no known cause. The sample profile shows approximately 340,000 clones; around 83% of them were found once. Jointly, the top ten make up just under 3% of the sample. Sequenced material: peripheral blood. These receptors came from a man aged 30 to 39 with active or convalescent COVID-19.

CDR3: CASSQPTSYNEQFF. DNA of the CDR3: TGTGCCAGCAGCCAGCCCACGAGTTACAATGAGCAGTTCTTC. This chain connects TRBV4-2 to TRBJ2-1, with D uncertain. V was pared by 3 bases and J by 4 bases, with 10 bases between. The CDR3 covers 14 residues. Germline CDR1 and CDR2: LGHNA and YNFKEQ.

This chain connects TRBV6-2 or TRBV6-3 to TRBJ2-5, with TRBD1 matching 8 bases. V trimming: 0 bases; J trimming: 2 bases; junction bases outside the gene matches: 8. Germline CDR1 MNHEY, CDR2 SVGEGT. This CDR3 is 17 amino acids long. The CDR3 DNA reads as TGTGCCAGCAGTTACTCAATTGGACAGGGCTGGCAAGAGACCCAGTACTTC. Encoded protein: CASSYSIGQGWQETQYF.

The chain couples TRBV10-2 to TRBJ1-4, with 7 bases fitting TRBD1. The trim removed 2 bases at V and 5 bases at J, leaving 2 bases unmatched. The CDR3 is 14 residues long. CDR1 is WSHSY and CDR2 is SAAADI in the germline V gene. This chain's CDR3 is CASSETGANEKLFF. The CDR3 nucleotides read TGCGCCAGCAGTGAGACAGGGGCAAATGAAAAACTGTTTTTT.

The chain recombines TRBV7-8 with TRBJ2-1; 7 nucleotides line up with TRBD1. Germline CDR1 reads SGHVS; CDR2 reads FQNEAQ. The CDR3 consists of 16 residues. The ends lost 5 bases at V and 4 bases at J; junction bases unmatched: 11. The CDR3 sequence is CASSATSTGKYNEQFF. The CDR3 nucleotides are TGTGCCAGCAGCGCTACCTCGACAGGGAAATACAATGAGCAGTTCTTC.

This chain uses TRBV15 with TRBJ1-4; 7 bases fit TRBD1. CDR1 LNHNV and CDR2 YYDKDF come from the germline V gene (reference sequence). Trimming at V came to 4 bases and at J to 2 bases, leaving 7 bases not matched to a gene. This CDR3 is built from 16 residues. The CDR3 nucleotides read TGTGCCACCAGCAAACTGCGGGACAGCACTAATGAAAAACTGTTTTTT. This gives the protein CATSKLRDSTNEKLFF.

The chain links TRBV3-1 (or the pseudogene TRBV3-2) to TRBJ1-2, with 9 bases lining up with TRBD1. CDR3 size: 14 residues. Germline loops: CDR1 LGHDT, CDR2 YNNKEL (reference sequence). V lost 4 bases to trimming and J lost 7 bases; unmatched junction nucleotides: 7. The CDR3, as DNA: TGTGCCAGCAGCCCTCCCGGGACAGGGTTTGGCTACACCTTC. Translating it yields CASSPPGTGFGYTF.

This rearrangement joins TRBV12-3 or TRBV12-4 to TRBJ1-1; D is ambiguous. Trimming left V 5 bases short and J 11 bases short, with 18 bases between. CDR3 length: 13 amino acids. For the CDR3, the DNA is TGTGCCAGCAGTGTAAAGGAGGTTTCCGCGGCTTTCTTT. Translating it yields CASSVKEVSAAFF.

The rearrangement joins TRBV11-3 to TRBJ1-1, with 10 positions matching TRBD1. There are 17 residues in the CDR3. V dropped 4 bases and J dropped 4; count of bases not matched to a gene: 12. From germline, CDR1 is SGHNT and CDR2 YENEEA. The CDR3: CASSSPLGGQGSTEAFF. CDR3 DNA: TGTGCCAGCAGCTCGCCACTCGGGGGACAGGGGAGCACTGAAGCTTTCTTT.

For this clone: The junction does not match germline at one end; this may be a read error. V gene TRBV19 combines with J gene TRBJ1-1, with D unclear. The CDR3 runs to 14 residues. Germline CDR1 reads LNHDA; CDR2 reads SQIVND (reference sequence). The CDR3 loop reads CASSLDPGFAEAFF. The DNA for the CDR3 is TGTGCCAGTAGTCTAGATCCGGGGTTTGCTGAAGCTTTCTTT. Using reference TRBV19 and TRBJ1-1 for the parts outside the CDR3, the full variable domain is DGGITQSPKYLFRKEGQNVTLSCEQNLNHDAMYWYRQDPGQGLRLIYYSQIVNDFQKGDIAEGYSVSREKKESFPLTVTSAQKNPTAFYLCASSLDPGFAEAFFGQGTRLTVV.

The V gene is TRBV6-2 or TRBV6-3, the J gene TRBJ2-7; D not certain. This CDR3 is 11 amino acids long. CDR1 is MNHEY and CDR2 is SVGEGT in the germline V gene. V lost 5 bases and J 7 bases, leaving 9 bases between the germline ends. CDR3 bases: TGTGCCAGCAGTCCCCGGAGAGAGCAGTACTTC. Amino acids: CASSPRREQYF.

The gene calls are TRBV7-3 and TRBJ2-1; D is unclear. The germline V and J ends were trimmed by 2 bases and 6 bases, with 8 bases remaining between them. The V gene's germline CDR1 is SGHTA and CDR2 FQGTGA. The CDR3 spans 13 residues. The CDR3 loop is CASSLGPSNEQFF. The CDR3 DNA follows: TGTGCCAGCAGCTTAGGGCCGTCCAATGAGCAGTTCTTC.